Listed below are T cell receptor beta chains from one sample, sequenced in a study of cytomegalovirus exposure and HLA in healthy donors. Data came from immunoSEQ multiplex PCR; TCRdb stores just in-frame clones and leaves some out. This table has more than 85,000 clones, 65% to 90% appearing once. Sequences were obtained from PBMCs. The receptors were gathered from a man aged 30 to 39 in good health and CMV-seropositive. CDR3s include the opening cysteine and the closing phenylalanine or tryptophan.

TRBJ2-2	TRBV5-1	CASSPGTGSKEGELFF
TRBJ2-1	TRBV7-3	CASSWTGYNEQFF
TRBJ2-7	TRBV5-6	CASSLAPLQGAYEQYF
TRBJ2-7	TRBV27	CASSLGGGGGTYEQYF
TRBJ2-5	TRBV30	CAWRLGPLREQYF
TRBJ2-2	TRBV7-9	CASRVTSSNTGELFF
TRBJ1-5	TRBV5-1	CASSRDIGQPQHF
TRBJ2-5	TRBV6-1	CAVWMEQETQYF
TRBJ2-7	TRBV4-3	CASSRTTELYSYEQYF
TRBJ1-1	TRBV2	CASSDDRGGTEAFF
TRBJ2-3	TRBV7-2	CASSSRLAGGTDTQYF
TRBJ1-1	TRBV10-3	CAISTMDRVGTFF
TRBJ1-6	TRBV14	CASSRKTGTYNSPLHF
TRBJ2-7	TRBV18	CASSPRLSYEQYF
TRBJ1-6	TRBV11-2	CASSLVDTASPLHF
TRBJ1-4	TRBV2	CASTLSGGGYEKLFF
TRBJ1-5	TRBV5-1	CASSRSDSGEHSNQPQHF
TRBJ2-1	TRBV5-1	CASSLWGLYNEQFF
TRBJ2-3	TRBV9	CASSVEASGAVRQYF
TRBJ1-1	TRBV6-5	CASSYGTGLNTEAFF
TRBJ2-7	TRBV6-1	CASGGQGAGEQYF
TRBJ2-1	TRBV7-9	CASSFGPRGSSYNEQFF
TRBJ2-3	TRBV6-4	CASSLRGEGTDTQYF
TRBJ1-3	TRBV23-1	CASSHQGLPGNTIYF
TRBJ2-3	TRBV6-4	CASSDGRLGGGGDTQYF
TRBJ1-2	TRBV21-1	CASNDCSNYGYTF
TRBJ2-1	TRBV7-3	CASSLMILAGADEQFF
TRBJ1-1	TRBV7-2	CASPASDRVDLNTEAFF
TRBJ2-7	TRBV2	CASSDQGQGYEQYF
TRBJ2-1	TRBV15	CATSSIRDRPYNEQFF
TRBJ2-1	TRBV7-2	CASSLDRFSGGEGNEQFF